These T cell receptor beta chains were read from a single sample in a study of shared clonotypes between healthy human individuals. The table came from immunoSEQ multiplex PCR; TCRdb's copy has only in-frame clones and leaves some out. The profile covers about 1 million clones, with roughly 75% appearing a single time and 1.5% taken by the ten largest. Sequencing was carried out using memory CD4+ T cells sorted from blood. The receptors derive from a man younger than 35 in good health. Each CDR3 is given with its conserved first and last residue. D genes are given only for firm matches. Size values are once, few and many counts, or a class for expanded clones, and some rows have none.

v_call	j_call	d_call	clone_size	cdr3_length	cdr3_nt	cdr3_aa
TRBV6-5	TRBJ2-5	NA	NA	15	TGTGCCAGCAGTTATCTGAGCGCGGGTCAAGAGACCCAGTACTTC	CASSYLSAGQETQYF
TRBV27	TRBJ1-2	TRBD1	NA	16	TGTGCCAGCAGTTCGTCGAGACAGGGGGCGAGATACGGCTACACCTTC	CASSSSRQGARYGYTF
TRBV5-1	TRBJ1-4	TRBD1	NA	18	TGCGCCAGCAGCTCCCCCCCGGGACAGGGGGCACCTAATGAAAAACTGTTTTTT	CASSSPPGQGAPNEKLFF
TRBV28	TRBJ1-2	TRBD1	NA	14	TGTGCCAGCAGCCGGACAGGCCTAAACTATGGCTACACCTTC	CASSRTGLNYGYTF
TRBV6-5	TRBJ1-5	TRBD1	NA	14	TGTGCCAGCAGAACAGGGGGCCGGAATCAGCCCCAGCATTTT	CASRTGGRNQPQHF
TRBV27	TRBJ2-1	NA	NA	13	TGTGCCAGCAGCTTGAGGGGGTGGAATGAGCAGTTCTTC	CASSLRGWNEQFF
TRBV27	TRBJ1-5	NA	once	15	TGTGCCAGCAGTTCATCGGGCCGGGGCAATCAGCCCCAGCATTTT	CASSSSGRGNQPQHF
TRBV5-4	TRBJ1-2	NA	few	11	TGTGCCAGCAGCGCGACAGATGGCTACACCTTC	CASSATDGYTF
TRBV5-4	TRBJ2-3	TRBD2	NA	19	TGTGCCAGCAGCTTCCCGGGACTAGCGGGGGGGGAATCGACAGATACGCAGTATTTT	CASSFPGLAGGESTDTQYF
TRBV2	TRBJ1-2	TRBD1	NA	13	TGTGCCACCCAGGACAGGGGGGAAGGTGGCTACACCTTC	CATQDRGEGGYTF
TRBV29-1	TRBJ2-1	NA	NA	13	TGCAGCGTTGACTCTTTAGGCTACAATGAGCAGTTCTTC	CSVDSLGYNEQFF
TRBV6-1	TRBJ1-5	NA	NA	16	TGTGCCAGCAGTGAAGGGCATGACAGGACCTGGGAGCCCCAGCATTTT	CASSEGHDRTWEPQHF
TRBV6-1	TRBJ1-6	NA	NA	14	TGTGCCAGCAGGCGCCAGGACGGGGATTCACCCCTCCACTTT	CASRRQDGDSPLHF
TRBV7-2	TRBJ2-7	TRBD2	few	14	TGTGCCAGCAGAGACGGGGGGAGCTCCTACGAGCAGTACTTC	CASRDGGSSYEQYF
TRBV5-6	TRBJ1-5	NA	NA	15	TGTGCCAGCAGCTTGGGAGGGTGGGGCAATCAGCCCCAGCATTTT	CASSLGGWGNQPQHF
TRBV11-2	TRBJ2-5	NA	once	14	TGTGCCAGCAGCTTAGATGGGAGTCGAGAGACCCAGTACTTC	CASSLDGSRETQYF
TRBV2	TRBJ2-6	NA	many	16	TGTGCCAGCAGTGAACCGTACCTCTCTGGGGCCAACGTCCTGACTTTC	CASSEPYLSGANVLTF
TRBV5-4	TRBJ2-1	NA	NA	15	TGTGCCAGCAGGCCTGACTTCCAGACGTACAATGAGCAGTTCTTC	CASRPDFQTYNEQFF
TRBV7-6	TRBJ2-3	NA	NA	15	TGTGCCAGCAGCACCGGGGCAAAGGGCCAAGATACGCAGTATTTT	CASSTGAKGQDTQYF
TRBV19	TRBJ1-2	TRBD1	NA	15	TGTGCCAGTACATTTTTAAACAGGGGTAACTATGGCTACACCTTC	CASTFLNRGNYGYTF